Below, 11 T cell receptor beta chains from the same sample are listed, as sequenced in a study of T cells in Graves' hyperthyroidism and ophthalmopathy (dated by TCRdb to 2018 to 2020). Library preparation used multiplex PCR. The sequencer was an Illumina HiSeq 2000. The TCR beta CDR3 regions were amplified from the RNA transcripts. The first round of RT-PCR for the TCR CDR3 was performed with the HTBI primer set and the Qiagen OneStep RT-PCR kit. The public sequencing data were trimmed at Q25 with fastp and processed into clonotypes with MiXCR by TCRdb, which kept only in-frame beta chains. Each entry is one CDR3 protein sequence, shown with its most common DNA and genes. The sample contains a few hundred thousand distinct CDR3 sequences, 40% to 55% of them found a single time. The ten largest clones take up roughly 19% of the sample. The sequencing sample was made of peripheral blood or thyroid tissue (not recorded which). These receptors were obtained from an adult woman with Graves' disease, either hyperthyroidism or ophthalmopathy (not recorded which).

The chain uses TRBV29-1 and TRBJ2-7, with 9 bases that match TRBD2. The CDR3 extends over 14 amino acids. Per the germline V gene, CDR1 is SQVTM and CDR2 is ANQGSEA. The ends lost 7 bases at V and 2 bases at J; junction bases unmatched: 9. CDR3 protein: CSAGRLAGTYEQYF. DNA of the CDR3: TGCAGCGCAGGCAGGCTAGCGGGGACCTACGAGCAGTACTTC.

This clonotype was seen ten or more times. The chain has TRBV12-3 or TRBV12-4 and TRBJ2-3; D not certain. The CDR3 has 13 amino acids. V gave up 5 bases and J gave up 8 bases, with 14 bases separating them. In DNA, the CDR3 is TGTGCCAGCAGTCCCGTTGGAGCCGGTACGCAGTATTTT. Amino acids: CASSPVGAGTQYF.

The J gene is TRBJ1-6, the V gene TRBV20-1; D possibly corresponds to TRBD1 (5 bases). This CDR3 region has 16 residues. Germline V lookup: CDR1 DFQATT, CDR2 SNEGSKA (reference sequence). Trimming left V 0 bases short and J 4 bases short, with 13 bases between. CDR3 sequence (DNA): TGCAGTGCTAGAGATACGGGACGCAGGTATAATTCACCCCTCCACTTT. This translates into CSARDTGRRYNSPLHF.

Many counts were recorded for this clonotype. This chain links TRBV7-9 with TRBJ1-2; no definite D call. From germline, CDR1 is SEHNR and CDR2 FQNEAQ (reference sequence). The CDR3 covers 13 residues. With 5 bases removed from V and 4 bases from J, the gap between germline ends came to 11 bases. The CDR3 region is CASSLGQFYGYTF. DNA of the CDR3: TGTGCCAGCAGCCTTGGGCAGTTCTATGGCTACACCTTC.

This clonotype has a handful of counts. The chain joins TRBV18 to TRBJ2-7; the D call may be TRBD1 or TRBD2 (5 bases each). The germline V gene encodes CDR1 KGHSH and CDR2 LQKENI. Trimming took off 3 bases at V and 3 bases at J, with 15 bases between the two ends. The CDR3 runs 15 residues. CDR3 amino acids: CASSPLRGADYEQYF. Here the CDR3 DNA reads TGTGCCAGCTCACCCCTCCGAGGGGCAGACTACGAGCAGTACTTC.

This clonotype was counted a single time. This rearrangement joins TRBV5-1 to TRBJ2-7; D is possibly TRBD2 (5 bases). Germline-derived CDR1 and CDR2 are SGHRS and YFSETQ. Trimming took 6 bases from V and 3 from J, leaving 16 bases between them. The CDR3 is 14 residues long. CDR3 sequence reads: CASTWGEKLYEQYF. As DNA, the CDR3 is TGCGCCAGCACCTGGGGAGAGAAACTCTACGAGCAGTACTTC.

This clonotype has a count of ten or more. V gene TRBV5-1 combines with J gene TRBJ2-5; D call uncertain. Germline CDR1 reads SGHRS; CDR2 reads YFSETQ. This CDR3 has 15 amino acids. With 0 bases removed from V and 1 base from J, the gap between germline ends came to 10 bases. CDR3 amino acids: CASSLGTDRQETQYF. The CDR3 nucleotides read TGCGCCAGCAGCTTGGGGACGGACCGCCAAGAGACCCAGTACTTC.

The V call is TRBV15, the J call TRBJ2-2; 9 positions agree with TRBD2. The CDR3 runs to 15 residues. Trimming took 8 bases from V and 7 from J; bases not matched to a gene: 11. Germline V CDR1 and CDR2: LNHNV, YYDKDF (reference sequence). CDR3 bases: TGTGCCACCCGCCGACTAGCGGAAGCGGGCGGGGAGCTGTTTTTT. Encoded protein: CATRRLAEAGGELFF.

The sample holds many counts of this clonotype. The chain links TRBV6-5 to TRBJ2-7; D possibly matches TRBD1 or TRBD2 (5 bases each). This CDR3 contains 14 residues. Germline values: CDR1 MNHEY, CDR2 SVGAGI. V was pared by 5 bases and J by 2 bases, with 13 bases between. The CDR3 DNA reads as TGTGCCAGCAGTCACCGGGACCCAACCTACGAGCAGTACTTC. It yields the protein CASSHRDPTYEQYF.

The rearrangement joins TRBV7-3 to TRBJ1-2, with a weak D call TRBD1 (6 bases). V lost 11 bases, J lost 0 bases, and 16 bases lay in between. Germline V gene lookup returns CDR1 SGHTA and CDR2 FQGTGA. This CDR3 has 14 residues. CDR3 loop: CALLSAGANYGYTF. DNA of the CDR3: TGTGCCTTACTATCGGCAGGGGCTAACTATGGCTACACCTTC.

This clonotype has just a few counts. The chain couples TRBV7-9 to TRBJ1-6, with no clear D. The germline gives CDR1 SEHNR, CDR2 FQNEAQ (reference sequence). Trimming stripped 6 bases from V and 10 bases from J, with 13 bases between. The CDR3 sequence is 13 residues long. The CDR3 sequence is CASSYSRGSPLHF. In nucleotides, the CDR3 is TGTGCCAGCAGTTACTCCCGAGGGTCACCCCTCCACTTT.